The following is a T cell receptor (beta chain) sequence with its context. Its antigen is not known. Cultured CD4+ T cell DNA was sequenced using the Oncomine TCR Beta short-read assay. TCRdb re-called the PCR reads with MiXCR, one entry per CDR3 protein. This table has roughly 12,000 distinct CDR3 sequences, about 60% appearing once. The entry originates in a study of vaccination and CD4 T cells after COVID-19. As to treatment: approximately nine-day PBMC culture with coronavirus spike peptide pools or control peptides (ViraFEST assay). This clonotype was sampled from a human donor who had recovered from COVID-19. Sequenced sample: CD4+ T cells from blood, cultured in vitro.

DNA for the CDR3: TGTGCCAGCAGTGATATGGGGGTGGGTCAGCCCCAGCATTTT. Protein product: CASSDMGVGQPQHF. V usage is TRBV6-1 and J usage is TRBJ1-5; weak D call: TRBD1 (5 bases). Between the trimmed V and J ends, which lost 3 bases and 6 bases, there was a span of 12 bases. CDR1 is MNHNS, CDR2 SASEGT, per germline. This CDR3 is built from 14 residues.